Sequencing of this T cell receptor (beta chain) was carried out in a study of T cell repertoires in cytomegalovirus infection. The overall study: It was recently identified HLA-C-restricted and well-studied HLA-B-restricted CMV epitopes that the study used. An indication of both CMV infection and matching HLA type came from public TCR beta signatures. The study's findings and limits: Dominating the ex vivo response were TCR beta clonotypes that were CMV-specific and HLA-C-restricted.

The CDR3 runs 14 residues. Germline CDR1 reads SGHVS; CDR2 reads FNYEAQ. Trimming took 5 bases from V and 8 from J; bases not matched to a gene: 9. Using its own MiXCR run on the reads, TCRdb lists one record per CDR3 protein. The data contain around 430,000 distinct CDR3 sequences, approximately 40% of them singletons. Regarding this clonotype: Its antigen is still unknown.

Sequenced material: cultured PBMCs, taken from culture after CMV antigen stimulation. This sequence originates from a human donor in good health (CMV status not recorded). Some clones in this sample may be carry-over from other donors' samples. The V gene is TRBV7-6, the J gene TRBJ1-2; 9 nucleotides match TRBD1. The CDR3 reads CASSRPGQGDGYTF. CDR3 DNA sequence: TGTGCCAGCAGCCGGCCGGGACAGGGCGACGGCTACACCTTC.